The 16 T cell receptor beta chains given below trace back to one sample, sequenced in a study of blood T cells in healthy people across ages. A sample-barcoded 5' primer and a J-beta primer mix were used in a second PCR of roughly 6 to 11 cycles. TCRdb re-called the 5' RACE reads with MiXCR, one entry per CDR3 protein. The sample includes over 700,000 distinct CDR3 sequences, less than 70% of them seen just once. The sequenced sample consisted of blood. The origin of the receptors is a man at least 80 years old in good health.

The chain has TRBV29-1 and TRBJ1-1; possible D gene TRBD1, 5 bases. This CDR3 has 13 residues. V lost 5 bases and J 0 bases, leaving 10 bases between the germline ends. Germline CDR1 SQVTM, CDR2 ANQGSEA. The CDR3, as DNA: TGCAGCGTTAACTCGGGGGTGAACACTGAAGCTTTCTTT. It codes for CSVNSGVNTEAFF.

The sample holds a few counts of this clonotype. The genes are TRBV5-1 and TRBJ2-7; D possibly corresponds to TRBD2 (5 bases). CDR3 length equals 11 residues. V shed 7 bases and J shed 5 bases, with 10 bases lying between them. CDR1 SGHRS and CDR2 YFSETQ come from the germline V gene. CDR3 sequence (DNA): TGCGCCAGCTCGGACTTCGACGAGCAGTACTTC. It encodes CASSDFDEQYF.

The chain joins TRBV3-1 to TRBJ2-1; no clear D. Trimming pared 1 base from V and 4 bases from J, leaving 8 bases between. In germline, CDR1 is LGHDT, CDR2 YNNKEL (reference sequence). This CDR3 spans 14 amino acids. CDR3 nucleotides: TGTGCCAGCAGCCAAGGACTCGGGTACAATGAGCAGTTCTTC. It is translated as CASSQGLGYNEQFF.

This chain uses TRBV2 with TRBJ1-1, with D perhaps TRBD1 (5 bases). The CDR3 is made up of 15 amino acids. The V gene lost 5 bases and the J gene lost 4 bases, with 17 bases spanning the gap. The germline gives CDR1 SNHLY, CDR2 FYNNEI. This CDR3 is CASSIAGAGLTEAFF. The CDR3 DNA sequence: TGTGCCAGCAGTATCGCCGGGGCGGGGCTCACTGAAGCTTTCTTT.

The rearrangement links TRBV2 to TRBJ2-7, with D uncertain. The CDR3 has 14 amino acids. Germline CDR1 is SNHLY and CDR2 is FYNNEI. V was cut by 11 bases and J by 0 bases, with 17 bases left in between. As DNA, the CDR3 is TGTGCCTCAAGGGTAGGAACCAGCTCCTACGAGCAGTACTTC. Residues: CASRVGTSSYEQYF.

The chain combines TRBV7-2 with TRBJ2-5; 7 positions match TRBD1. The CDR3 is made up of 16 amino acids. Germline assignment: CDR1 SGHTA and CDR2 FQGNSA. V shed 0 bases and J 2 bases; nucleotides not matched to a gene: 6. CDR3 nucleotide sequence: TGTGCCAGCAGCTTAGCATACCGACAGGGACAAGAGACCCAGTACTTC. Its protein is CASSLAYRQGQETQYF. Together with reference TRBV7-2 and TRBJ2-5, the CDR3 gives the full variable domain: GAGVSQSPSNKVTEKGKDVELRCDPISGHTALYWYRQSLGQGLEFLIYFQGNSAPDKSGLPSDRFSAERTGGSVSTLTIQRTQQEDSAVYLCASSLAYRQGQETQYFGPGTRLLVL.

A few counts support this clonotype. This chain connects TRBV20-1 to TRBJ2-7; either TRBD1 or TRBD2 may supply D (6 bases each). From germline, CDR1 is DFQATT and CDR2 SNEGSKA (reference sequence). The V end was cut by 4 bases, the J end by 0 bases, with 10 bases between. The CDR3 runs 13 residues. DNA of the CDR3: TGCAGTGCTAAAGGGGGGAGCTCCTACGAGCAGTACTTC. It specifies CSAKGGSSYEQYF.

The rearrangement joins TRBV7-2 to TRBJ1-1; TRBD1 matches 9 bases. Germline V lookup: CDR1 SGHTA, CDR2 FQGNSA. This CDR3 region has 15 residues. V lost 2 bases, J lost 5 bases, and 6 bases stayed unmatched. CDR3 coding DNA: TGTGCCAGCAGCTTAAGGGTAGGACAGGGGACTGAAGCTTTCTTT. Amino acids: CASSLRVGQGTEAFF.

The V and J genes are TRBV3-1 and TRBJ2-7; TRBD2 matches at 11 bases. Germline V gives CDR1 LGHDT, CDR2 YNNKEL (reference sequence). The CDR3 is 15 amino acids. V shed 1 base and J 6 bases; nucleotides not matched to a gene: 5. The CDR3 protein is CASSQVLAGASEQYF. CDR3 sequence (DNA): TGTGCCAGCAGCCAAGTACTAGCGGGAGCATCCGAGCAGTACTTC.

The V and J genes are TRBV29-1 and TRBJ2-5; the D gene is possibly TRBD1 (5 bases). CDR3 size: 12 residues. Trimming pared 5 bases from V and 3 bases from J, leaving 10 bases between. Germline V gene data show CDR1 as SQVTM and CDR2 as ANQGSEA. The CDR3 DNA sequence: TGCAGCGTTATGGCAGGGAAAGAGACCCAGTACTTC. Translated, it gives CSVMAGKETQYF.

The J gene is TRBJ2-1, the V gene TRBV6-6; 11 bases match TRBD1. Trimming took 8 bases from V and 4 from J; bases not matched to a gene: 4. The CDR3 totals 14 residues. Germline loops: CDR1 MNHNY, CDR2 SVGAGI (reference sequence). CDR3 protein: CASGTGGAYNEQFF. CDR3 nucleotides: TGTGCCAGCGGGACAGGGGGTGCGTACAATGAGCAGTTCTTC.

This clonotype showed up just a few times. This chain joins TRBV3-1 and TRBJ1-2, with D possibly being TRBD1 (6 bases). CDR1 LGHDT and CDR2 YNNKEL come from the germline V gene (reference sequence). Trimming took 1 base from V and 8 from J, leaving 11 bases between them. The CDR3 is 13 amino acids. CDR3 bases: TGTGCCAGCAGCCAAGGACAGGACCTGGGCTACACCTTC. Its protein product is CASSQGQDLGYTF.

The chain combines TRBV4-1 with TRBJ2-3; D gene ambiguous. CDR3 length: 15 residues. Germline V gene sequence: CDR1 MGHRA, CDR2 YSYEKL. V was pared by 3 bases and J by 0 bases, with 10 bases between. CDR3 DNA sequence: TGCGCCAGCAGCCATGACGTGGCTAGCACAGATACGCAGTATTTT. Translation: CASSHDVASTDTQYF.

The chain links TRBV20-1 to TRBJ2-7, with 8 bases fitting TRBD2. CDR1 is DFQATT and CDR2 is SNEGSKA in the germline V gene (reference sequence). V was pared by 2 bases and J by 5 bases, with 5 bases of the junction left unmatched. This CDR3 is built from 13 residues. In nucleotides, the CDR3 is TGCAGTGCTAGAAGCGGGAGCGGCAACGAGCAGTACTTC. Amino acid sequence: CSARSGSGNEQYF.

This clonotype has only one observation. The chain links TRBV20-1 to TRBJ1-1, with unresolved D. The V end was cut by 5 bases, the J end by 5 bases, with 15 bases between. The CDR3 length is 13 residues. From germline, CDR1 is DFQATT and CDR2 SNEGSKA (reference sequence). Written as DNA, the CDR3 is TGCAGTGCTGGTTCAGGAATTAGTACTGAAGCTTTCTTT. Its protein is CSAGSGISTEAFF.

This clonotype came up a few times. The chain recombines TRBV7-2 with TRBJ2-7; D unclear. This CDR3 is built from 12 residues. Germline V CDR1 and CDR2: SGHTA, FQGNSA. V lost 5 bases and J lost 5, with 10 bases in between. CDR3 in amino acids: CASSLTAHEQYF. CDR3 nucleotides: TGTGCCAGCAGCCTAACAGCCCACGAGCAGTACTTC.